The clone carrying this T cell receptor (beta chain) appeared a few times. Antigen unknown. The run of the v3.0 immunoSEQ assay was at survey level. Profiling relied on immunoSEQ multiplex PCR, and the TCRdb table lists in-frame clones only, not all of them. The repertoire holds roughly 42,000 clones, roughly 90% seen once, with around 4% in the top ten. The sample belongs to a study of long-term antiretroviral therapy in people with HIV. Study-level findings and limits: Repertoire composition at all time points was dominated by clones that had expanded before ART. Subsequent to ART, diversity was augmented yet persisted below that of transplant donor controls.

V lost 6 bases, J lost 0 bases, and 11 bases lay in between. The CDR3 runs 15 residues. Germline CDR1 is MNHEY and CDR2 is SMNVEV (reference sequence). The genes are TRBV27 and TRBJ2-2; a weak D match, TRBD1 (6 bases). This material consisted of unsorted PBMCs, taken 1.2 years after starting antiretroviral therapy. The receptor's source is a woman aged 50 to 60 with HIV. The CDR3 here is CASSLTGPNTGELFF. The CDR3 DNA is TGTGCCAGCAGCCTGACAGGCCCGAACACCGGGGAGCTGTTTTTT.